This TCR beta chain is from a study of shared clonotypes between healthy human individuals (dated by TCRdb to the early 2020s). Regarding the study in general: Three men and a couple of women, aged 18 to 49 years, made up the cohort. Per donor, three plates each were used for CD4 naive and CD4 memory, two for CD8 naive, and one for CD8 memory. To estimate repertoire size and how much clonotypes are shared between individuals, the study performed deep sequencing of blood TCR repertoires from a handful of healthy adults. Different laboratories and diverse techniques were used to prepare libraries and sequence TCR repertoires, to increase sequencing depth and limit assay-specific biases. Each donor's leukapheresis produced roughly between about 0.9 and 9.5 billion PBMCs.

In the case of this clone: Its antigen is currently not known. No much larger clone is present one base from it, and per-base qualities are unavailable.

What the work shows at the level of the full study, not this receptor alone: Naive subsets generally had larger estimated clonotype richness than memory subsets. The small number of donors limited the genetic and exposure-history diversity represented. Clonotypes shared by all four sorted-subset donors showed higher generation probabilities than non-shared clonotypes. Pairwise subsampling led to the expectation that sequencing depth would affect the degree of clonotype sharing among donors. Incomplete sequencing was indicated by rarefaction of sorted-subset datasets, despite the large sequencing depth. Sampling was restricted to blood, and TCR repertoires in tissues likely differ from the TCR repertoires found in blood. When a handful of donors were compared, the shared fraction of clonotypes was about 5% for naive CD4, roughly 3.4% for naive CD8, 2.3% for memory CD4, and about 0.36% for memory CD8.

Based on the germline V gene, the CDR1 and CDR2 sequences are KGHSH and LQKENI. V trim: 3 bases; J trim: 1 base; unmatched bases: 5. The CDR3 runs 15 residues from the cysteine to the phenylalanine. The read is trimmed to its CDR3 DNA, 45 bases read in frame from base 1. Using the deep immunoSEQ assay, multiplex PCR amplified TCR CDR3 regions from genomic DNA. Extracted genomic DNA from each cell subset was spread evenly across all wells of several immunoSEQ 96-well plates, with each plate serving as a replicate. For sorted subsets, about 210 ng of genomic DNA, equivalent to around 30,000 T cell genomes, went into each replicate PCR. The purified libraries were quantified using a Qubit 3.0 fluorometer, sized with a Bioanalyzer 2100, and then quantified again using the KAPA Library Quantification kit. Every immunoSEQ 96-well plate was sequenced on a separate single-read 150-cycle Illumina NextSeq 550 flow cell. Processing in the source paper ran as follows. The immunoSEQ output contained only junctional sequences without quality scores, so filtering could not match that applied to full-length reads. To assign V/J genes and CDR3, sequences were annotated using PyIR, a Python wrapper for IgBLAST v1.9, with IMGT germline references. Any read was removed if the V/J assignment was weak (E-value above 1e-6), the CDR3 was missing, or the read contained stop codons, out-of-frame junctions, or ambiguous translated residues. V3J clonotypes were defined by identical inferred V gene, J gene, and CDR3 amino acid sequence. Percentage overlap between repertoires was computed as shared unique clonotypes divided by the size of the smaller repertoire. Repertoire richness was assessed with RTK rarefaction, the Chao1 estimator, and Recon v2.1 estimates of unobserved clonotypes. OLGA was used to compute generation probabilities for all TCRbeta clonotypes that the gDNA method yielded from a handful of donors. TCRdb provides this immuneACCESS table in a form limited to in-frame rearrangements. Some clones are lacking; in checked studies, under half of them reflect an unresolved V gene, and why the rest are absent is not known. That table furnishes V, J and clone size, whereas the DNA furnished D and trimming. For this sample the table gives about 1.1 million clones, of which about 80% were detected only once. Around 0.61% of the sample lies in the top ten.

The donors were healthy, HIV-negative adults with no recently reported acute infections or vaccinations. All donors were Caucasian adults living in Nashville, Tennessee, USA. CD4+ T cells were enriched by magnetic negative selection, after which naive cells were positively selected on CD45RA and the negative fraction was taken as the memory subset. Blood was collected by leukapheresis, and PBMCs were isolated by Ficoll-Histopaque density gradient centrifugation and then cryopreserved in liquid nitrogen vapor phase. Analytical flow cytometry was used to check the purity and quantity of every magnetically sorted T cell population. From each sorted fraction, genomic DNA was isolated and quantified by UV absorbance on a Nanodrop 2000c.

The rearranged chain carries TRBV18 and TRBJ2-7; TRBD2 aligns with 8 central bases. The sequence was obtained from a man aged 18 to 35 in good health. Some clones in this sample may be carry-over from other donors' samples. Sequencing used memory CD4+ T cells from PBMCs. The sample's cell subset or site label is to be understood as: CD45RA-negative fraction. Here the CDR3 is given as CASSPREGRSYEQYF. The nucleotide sequence is TGTGCCAGCTCACCCCGGGAGGGCCGATCCTACGAGCAGTACTTC.